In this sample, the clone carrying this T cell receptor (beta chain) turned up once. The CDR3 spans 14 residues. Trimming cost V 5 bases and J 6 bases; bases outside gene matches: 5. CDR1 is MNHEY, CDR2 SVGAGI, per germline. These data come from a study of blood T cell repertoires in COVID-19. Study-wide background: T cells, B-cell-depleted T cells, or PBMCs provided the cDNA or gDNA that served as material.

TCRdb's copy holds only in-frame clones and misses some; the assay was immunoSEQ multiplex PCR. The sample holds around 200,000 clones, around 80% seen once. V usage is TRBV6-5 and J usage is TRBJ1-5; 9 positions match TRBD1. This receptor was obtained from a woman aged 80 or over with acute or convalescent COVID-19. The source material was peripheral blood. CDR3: CASSPRTGVQPQHF. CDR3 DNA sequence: TGTGCCAGCAGTCCGAGGACAGGGGTTCAGCCCCAGCATTTT.